Listed below are T cell receptor beta chains from one sample, sequenced in a study of patients and donors after allogeneic stem cell transplantation. TCRdb called the RT-PCR reads again in MiXCR, with one record for every CDR3 protein. Here the sample spans roughly 880,000 distinct CDR3 sequences, approximately 18% being singletons. The source material was blood, either unsorted or a sorted T cell fraction (not recorded which). The receptors stem from a human donor who was either an allogeneic HSCT recipient or a stem cell or donor lymphocyte infusion donor (not recorded which). It is not recorded whose cells these are; they may come from a transplant donor. Both conserved end residues are part of each CDR3. Each record gives: J gene, clone size, V gene, D gene, CDR3 DNA, CDR3 protein. D genes are given only for firm matches. A clone size is listed for some rows: how often the clone was seen (once, few, many), or a class if it is expanded.

j_gene: TRBJ2-3
abundance: .
v_gene: TRBV4-2
d_gene: .
CDR3nt: TGTGCCAGCAGCCAAGATTCGGCGACCGAGGGCGATACGCAGTATTTT
CDR3aa: CASSQDSATEGDTQYF

j_gene: TRBJ2-1
abundance: .
v_gene: TRBV3-1
d_gene: .
CDR3nt: TGTGCCAGCAGCCAAGGGCATGACTACAATGAGCAGTTCTTC
CDR3aa: CASSQGHDYNEQFF

j_gene: TRBJ1-5
abundance: few
v_gene: TRBV12-3/TRBV12-4
d_gene: .
CDR3nt: TGTGCCAGCAGTTTATCTTGGGATAGCAATCAGCCCCAGCATTTT
CDR3aa: CASSLSWDSNQPQHF

j_gene: TRBJ2-3
abundance: many
v_gene: TRBV20-1
d_gene: .
CDR3nt: TGCAGTGCTAGCGTGGGGGATACGCAGTATTTT
CDR3aa: CSASVGDTQYF

j_gene: TRBJ2-3
abundance: .
v_gene: TRBV7-8
d_gene: TRBD2
CDR3nt: TGTGCCAGGAGCTTGGCTAGCGGGGCCTCCACAGATACGCAGTATTTT
CDR3aa: CARSLASGASTDTQYF

j_gene: TRBJ2-7
abundance: .
v_gene: TRBV28
d_gene: .
CDR3nt: TGTGCCAGCAGCCTGGGTGGTGGGGGGAGGAGAATCGAGCAGTACTTC
CDR3aa: CASSLGGGGRRIEQYF

j_gene: TRBJ2-5
abundance: .
v_gene: TRBV24-1
d_gene: TRBD2
CDR3nt: TGTGCCACCAGTGAACTAGCGGGAGGTCTGGAGACCCAGTACTTC
CDR3aa: CATSELAGGLETQYF

j_gene: TRBJ2-1
abundance: .
v_gene: TRBV11-2
d_gene: .
CDR3nt: TGTGCCAGCAGCGCAAAAGGACTTAGGAGCTCCTACAATGAGCAGTTCTTC
CDR3aa: CASSAKGLRSSYNEQFF

j_gene: TRBJ2-2
abundance: .
v_gene: TRBV5-1
d_gene: .
CDR3nt: TGCGCCAGCAGGGGGGCTCACAACACCGGGGAGCTGTTTTTT
CDR3aa: CASRGAHNTGELFF

j_gene: TRBJ2-1
abundance: .
v_gene: TRBV29-1
d_gene: .
CDR3nt: TGCAGCGTTGAAGGTAGATCCTACAATGAGCAGTTCTTC
CDR3aa: CSVEGRSYNEQFF

j_gene: TRBJ1-5
abundance: few
v_gene: TRBV5-1
d_gene: .
CDR3nt: TGCGCCAGCAGCTTCGGGCAGGGGAAGGGTGGCAATCAGCCCCAGCATTTT
CDR3aa: CASSFGQGKGGNQPQHF

j_gene: TRBJ2-7
abundance: .
v_gene: TRBV14
d_gene: .
CDR3nt: TGTGCCAGCAGCCACGTGCACTACGAGCAGTACTTC
CDR3aa: CASSHVHYEQYF

j_gene: TRBJ2-1
abundance: .
v_gene: TRBV12-3/TRBV12-4
d_gene: TRBD2
CDR3nt: TGTGCCAGCAGTTTTGAACTAGCGGGCGACAATGAGCAGTTCTTC
CDR3aa: CASSFELAGDNEQFF

j_gene: TRBJ1-2
abundance: .
v_gene: TRBV12-3/TRBV12-4
d_gene: .
CDR3nt: TGTGCCAGCAGTTTATCCGTCAGGGCGGGCTATGGCTACACCTTC
CDR3aa: CASSLSVRAGYGYTF

j_gene: TRBJ1-5
abundance: few
v_gene: TRBV6-5
d_gene: .
CDR3nt: TGTGCCAGCAGTTACGGGGGGAAGGTTGAGCAGCCCCAGCATTTT
CDR3aa: CASSYGGKVEQPQHF

j_gene: TRBJ1-2
abundance: once
v_gene: TRBV29-1
d_gene: .
CDR3nt: TGCAGCGTTGAACTACAGGATAGTAGTTGGGGCTACACCTTC
CDR3aa: CSVELQDSSWGYTF

j_gene: TRBJ2-3
abundance: many
v_gene: TRBV4-3
d_gene: .
CDR3nt: TGTGCCAGCTCCAGGCGTAGCACAGATACGCAGTATTTT
CDR3aa: CASSRRSTDTQYF

j_gene: TRBJ2-5
abundance: .
v_gene: TRBV27
d_gene: TRBD1
CDR3nt: TGTGCCAGCAGTTTCACGCCGGGACAGGGTCAAGAGACCCAGTACTTC
CDR3aa: CASSFTPGQGQETQYF

j_gene: TRBJ2-7
abundance: .
v_gene: TRBV7-3
d_gene: TRBD1
CDR3nt: TGTGCCAGCAGCCCCGGACCGAGACAGGGCCCACAATACTTC
CDR3aa: CASSPGPRQGPQYF

j_gene: TRBJ2-1
abundance: few
v_gene: TRBV27
d_gene: .
CDR3nt: TGTGCCAGCAGTTTTCGGGTCTCCTACAATGAGCAGTTCTTC
CDR3aa: CASSFRVSYNEQFF

j_gene: TRBJ1-4
abundance: few
v_gene: TRBV29-1
d_gene: .
CDR3nt: TGCAGCGTTGAACTGGGATACGAAAAACTGTTTTTT
CDR3aa: CSVELGYEKLFF

j_gene: TRBJ2-2
abundance: .
v_gene: TRBV25-1
d_gene: .
CDR3nt: TGTGCCAGCTTGGGAACCGGGGAGCTGTTTTTT
CDR3aa: CASLGTGELFF

j_gene: TRBJ1-1
abundance: few
v_gene: TRBV10-3
d_gene: .
CDR3nt: TGTGCCATCAGGCTTGACCAGGAGAGCACTGAAGCTTTCTTT
CDR3aa: CAIRLDQESTEAFF

j_gene: TRBJ2-1
abundance: few
v_gene: TRBV4-1
d_gene: .
CDR3nt: TGCGCCAGCAGACCGATAGGGAGTAATGAGCAGTTCTTC
CDR3aa: CASRPIGSNEQFF

j_gene: TRBJ2-6
abundance: .
v_gene: TRBV5-1
d_gene: .
CDR3nt: TGCGCCAGCAGCACCCTTGCGACGGTACGGGGGGCCAACGTCCTGACTTTC
CDR3aa: CASSTLATVRGANVLTF

j_gene: TRBJ2-3
abundance: .
v_gene: TRBV11-3
d_gene: TRBD1
CDR3nt: TGTGCCAGCAGCACCCGACAGGGGAAGTCAGATACGCAGTATTTT
CDR3aa: CASSTRQGKSDTQYF

j_gene: TRBJ2-1
abundance: .
v_gene: TRBV25-1
d_gene: .
CDR3nt: TGTGCCAGCAGGGGGGGTATTGAGCAGTTCTTC
CDR3aa: CASRGGIEQFF

j_gene: TRBJ1-1
abundance: many
v_gene: TRBV6-1
d_gene: TRBD1
CDR3nt: TGTGCCAGCACCCCACAGGGGGTATACACTGAAGCTTTCTTT
CDR3aa: CASTPQGVYTEAFF

j_gene: TRBJ2-4
abundance: .
v_gene: TRBV6-6
d_gene: .
CDR3nt: TGTGCCAGCAGCCCGTCAGGGATCATTCAGTACTTC
CDR3aa: CASSPSGIIQYF

j_gene: TRBJ2-3
abundance: few
v_gene: TRBV10-3
d_gene: .
CDR3nt: TGTGCCATCACCGCCGACCCCCAGGATACGCAGTATTTT
CDR3aa: CAITADPQDTQYF

j_gene: TRBJ2-5
abundance: .
v_gene: TRBV7-2
d_gene: .
CDR3nt: TGTGCCAGCAGCTTATTTGCTAGCAGGGAGACCCAGTACTTC
CDR3aa: CASSLFASRETQYF

j_gene: TRBJ1-1
abundance: .
v_gene: TRBV6-1
d_gene: .
CDR3nt: TGTGCCAGCAGAATAAGGGGCTCTGGCACTGAAGCTTTCTTT
CDR3aa: CASRIRGSGTEAFF

j_gene: TRBJ2-5
abundance: .
v_gene: TRBV2
d_gene: TRBD1
CDR3nt: TGTGCCAGCAGTCTAACGACAGGGGCGCGTGGGGAGACCCAGTACTTC
CDR3aa: CASSLTTGARGETQYF

j_gene: TRBJ2-7
abundance: .
v_gene: TRBV4-1
d_gene: .
CDR3nt: TGCGCCAGCAGCCAAGTTGCTTTAGTTGCCGAGCAGTACTTC
CDR3aa: CASSQVALVAEQYF

j_gene: TRBJ2-5
abundance: many
v_gene: TRBV5-1
d_gene: .
CDR3nt: TGCGCCAGCAGCAATACCTACCAAGAGACCCAGTACTTC
CDR3aa: CASSNTYQETQYF

j_gene: TRBJ2-1
abundance: many
v_gene: TRBV7-8
d_gene: TRBD2
CDR3nt: TGTGCCAGCGCCGACGGGACTAGCGGGTACAATGAGCAGTTCTTC
CDR3aa: CASADGTSGYNEQFF

j_gene: TRBJ2-1
abundance: .
v_gene: TRBV5-1
d_gene: .
CDR3nt: TGCGCCAGCAGCTTTGGCGGGAAGACCTACAATGAGCAGTTCTTC
CDR3aa: CASSFGGKTYNEQFF

j_gene: TRBJ2-3
abundance: few
v_gene: TRBV25-1
d_gene: .
CDR3nt: TGTGCCAGCAGACAACAGGGATCTAGCACAGATACGCAGTATTTT
CDR3aa: CASRQQGSSTDTQYF

j_gene: TRBJ1-5
abundance: .
v_gene: TRBV18
d_gene: TRBD1
CDR3nt: TGTGCCAGCTCACTCGCCGGGACAGGGACCAATCAGCCCCAGCATTTT
CDR3aa: CASSLAGTGTNQPQHF

j_gene: TRBJ1-3
abundance: .
v_gene: TRBV3-1
d_gene: .
CDR3nt: TGTGCCAGCAGCGGAGGCCGGGTACTAAGCTCTGGAAACACCATATATTTT
CDR3aa: CASSGGRVLSSGNTIYF